A selection of T cell receptor beta chains follows, all from one sample in a study of breast tumors, draining lymph nodes, adjacent tissues. One entry per CDR3 protein, called by TCRdb with MiXCR from the multiplex PCR reads. The sample includes about 63,000 distinct CDR3 sequences, 45% to 60% seen only once; the top ten take roughly 19%. Sequencing was carried out using breast tumor tissue. Receptors originate from a female donor with breast cancer. Some clones in this sample may be carry-over from other donors' samples. Both conserved end residues are part of each CDR3. D genes are given only for firm matches. Only part of the rows carry a size: once, few, many, or a class if the clone is expanded.

>TRBV6-2/TRBV6-3|TRBJ1-1|NA|NA
CANSGGGGRRTEAFF
TGTGCCAACAGTGGAGGGGGGGGCAGGAGAACTGAAGCTTTCTTT
>TRBV5-1|TRBJ2-2|NA|NA
CASSLGVEQPGELFF
TGCGCCAGCAGCCTAGGGGTAGAACAGCCCGGGGAGCTGTTTTTT
>TRBV5-5|TRBJ1-4|NA|NA
CASSLAGEKGEKLFF
TGTGCCAGCAGCCTGGCCGGGGAGAAGGGTGAAAAACTGTTTTTT
>TRBV19|TRBJ2-2|few|NA
CASSAGELFF
TGTGCCAGTAGTGCGGGGGAGCTGTTTTTT
>TRBV20-1|TRBJ1-5|NA|NA
CSARIQGRSNQPQHF
TGCAGTGCTAGAATACAGGGTAGAAGCAATCAGCCCCAGCATTTT
>TRBV6-1|TRBJ1-2|few|TRBD1
CAGRGQGNQYGYTF
TGTGCCGGCAGGGGACAGGGTAATCAATATGGCTACACCTTC
>TRBV4-3|TRBJ2-3|many|NA
CASSQALQRGVDTQYF
TGCGCCAGCAGCCAAGCTTTGCAAAGAGGGGTAGATACGCAGTATTTT
>TRBV4-1|TRBJ2-7|many|TRBD1
CASSQDIYGTGQSYEQYF
TGCGCCAGCAGCCAAGATATATATGGGACAGGGCAATCCTACGAGCAGTACTTC
>TRBV20-1|TRBJ2-6|NA|TRBD2
CSANFLAGVTGLCSGANVLTF
TGCAGTGCTAACTTCCTAGCGGGAGTCACCGGGCTGTGCTCTGGGGCCAACGTCCTGACTTTC
>TRBV10-3|TRBJ2-5|NA|NA
CAISDSSSGTQYF
TGTGCCATCAGTGATAGCAGTTCAGGGACCCAGTACTTC
>TRBV5-1|TRBJ2-3|many|TRBD2
CASSLEAGAGTDTQYF
TGCGCCAGCAGCTTGGAAGCGGGGGCGGGCACAGATACGCAGTATTTT
>TRBV4-1|TRBJ2-1|once|TRBD2
CASSPRGGSGNEQFF
TGCGCCAGCAGCCCGCGAGGCGGGAGCGGAAATGAGCAGTTCTTC
>TRBV4-1|TRBJ2-7|NA|NA
CASSQEDRYSYEQYF
TGCGCCAGCAGCCAAGAAGACAGGTACTCCTACGAGCAGTACTTC
>TRBV29-1|TRBJ2-7|NA|NA
CSVSTGVNEQYF
TGCAGCGTATCGACAGGTGTCAATGAGCAGTACTTC
>TRBV13|TRBJ2-3|NA|NA
CASSQARDGDTQYF
TGCGCCAGCAGCCAAGCCAGGGATGGAGATACGCAGTATTTT
>TRBV12-3/TRBV12-4|TRBJ2-7|NA|NA
CDSSFYICSARGDTGEGYEQYF
NA
>TRBV20-1|TRBJ2-3|NA|NA
CSARWGDTQYF
TGCAGTGCTAGGTGGGGAGATACGCAGTATTTT
>TRBV7-9|TRBJ2-3|NA|NA
CASSLGRAGSRTDTQYF
TGTGCCAGCAGCTTAGGGCGGGCGGGGTCACGCACAGATACGCAGTATTTT
>TRBV2|TRBJ2-1|once|TRBD2
CASSELAASYYNEQFF
TGTGCCAGCAGTGAACTAGCGGCGTCCTATTACAATGAGCAGTTCTTC
>TRBV6-5|TRBJ2-2|many|NA
CASSYDGISGELFF
TGTGCCAGCAGTTACGACGGTATTTCCGGGGAGCTGTTTTTT
>TRBV7-9|TRBJ2-3|NA|TRBD2
CARDPGLVRGDTQYF
TGTGCTAGGGATCCGGGACTAGTGAGGGGTGATACGCAGTATTTT
>TRBV6-1|TRBJ1-3|few|NA
CASSAQGSGNTIYF
TGTGCCAGCAGTGCCCAGGGTTCTGGAAACACCATATATTTT
>TRBV12-3/TRBV12-4|TRBJ1-6|many|NA
CASSQTASPLHF
TGTGCCAGCAGCCAAACAGCTTCACCCCTCCACTTT
>TRBV5-1|TRBJ1-3|NA|NA
CASSLGFSGNTIYF
TGCGCCAGCAGCTTGGGGTTCTCTGGAAACACCATATATTTT
>TRBV5-5|TRBJ1-2|large|NA
CASSSHKGPNYGYTF
TGTGCCAGCAGCTCCCACAAGGGCCCAAACTATGGCTACACCTTC
>TRBV7-2|TRBJ2-1|once|NA
CASSPDRTSYNEQFF
TGTGCCAGCAGCCCTGACAGGACATCCTACAATGAGCAGTTCTTC
>TRBV9|TRBJ2-7|NA|NA
CASSTARGGYEQYF
TGTGCCAGCAGCACCGCCAGGGGGGGCTACGAGCAGTACTTC
>TRBV20-1|TRBJ2-7|many|TRBD2
CSARAGGAVYEQYF
TGCAGTGCTAGGGCGGGGGGGGCCGTTTACGAGCAGTACTTC
>TRBV28|TRBJ1-4|many|NA
CASSLRIEKLFF
TGTGCCAGCAGTTTACGGATTGAAAAACTGTTTTTT
>TRBV20-1|TRBJ1-6|NA|NA
CSARDGHPGSPLHF
TGCAGTGCTAGAGACGGACACCCGGGATCACCCCTCCACTTT
>TRBV7-2|TRBJ2-5|NA|NA
CASSLAGGWQETQYF
TGTGCCAGCAGCTTAGCGGGAGGTTGGCAAGAGACCCAGTACTTC
>TRBV9|TRBJ2-5|NA|TRBD1
CASSSTGTGGAGTQYF
TGTGCCAGCAGCTCTACCGGGACAGGGGGCGCAGGGACACAGTACTTC
>TRBV20-1|TRBJ2-7|NA|NA
CSASGDQGYEQYF
TGCAGTGCCTCCGGGGACCAGGGCTACGAGCAGTACTTC
>TRBV20-1|TRBJ1-1|once|NA
CSARDPGSLNTEAFF
TGCAGTGCTAGAGATCCGGGCAGCTTGAACACTGAAGCTTTCTTT
>TRBV6-4|TRBJ1-5|many|NA
CASSDRGGRTGINQPQHF
TGTGCCAGCAGTGATCGGGGGGGACGAACGGGGATCAATCAGCCCCAGCATTTT
>TRBV19|TRBJ2-7|few|TRBD2
CASTGLAGGDTSYEQYF
TGTGCCAGTACGGGCCTAGCGGGAGGCGACACTTCCTACGAGCAGTACTTC
>TRBV14|TRBJ2-1|NA|NA
CASSQLLTGELNNEQFF
TGTGCCAGCAGCCAACTGCTAACGGGAGAACTTAACAATGAGCAGTTCTTC
>TRBV5-1|TRBJ1-2|once|NA
CASSPGTGYGYTF
TGCGCCAGCAGTCCCGGGACCGGCTATGGCTACACCTTC
>TRBV9|TRBJ2-7|NA|TRBD2
CASSQDQGLAGGEYF
TGTGCCAGCAGCCAAGATCAGGGACTAGCGGGAGGTGAGTACTTC
>TRBV20-1|TRBJ1-4|NA|NA
CSAISRGGRDKLSF
TGCAGTGCTATTTCTCGTGGGGGCAGGGACAAACTGTCTTTT
>TRBV15|TRBJ1-4|NA|NA
CATSTLWEGDEKLFF
TGTGCCACCAGCACCTTATGGGAAGGAGATGAAAAACTGTTTTTT
>TRBV7-2|TRBJ2-5|NA|NA
CASSVRVFGTGETQYF
TGTGCCAGCAGCGTCAGGGTATTCGGCACCGGGGAGACCCAGTACTTC
>TRBV2|TRBJ1-1|many|TRBD1
CASNRQGARGTEAFF
TGTGCCAGCAATAGGCAGGGGGCAAGGGGAACTGAAGCTTTCTTT
>TRBV2|TRBJ1-4|few|TRBD1
CASIRDRELFF
TGTGCCAGCATACGGGACAGGGAGTTGTTTTTT
>TRBV7-2|TRBJ2-5|NA|NA
CASSFGTAGGETQYF
TGTGCCAGCAGCTTCGGGACGGCAGGAGGAGAGACCCAGTACTTC
>TRBV29-1|TRBJ2-1|many|NA
CSVPGSFSYNEQFF
TGCAGCGTCCCTGGGAGTTTCTCCTACAATGAGCAGTTCTTC
>TRBV5-6|TRBJ2-7|NA|NA
CASSFSRVRRGAVFYEQYF
TGTGCCAGCAGCTTTAGCCGGGTAAGACGGGGGGCTGTCTTTTACGAGCAGTACTTC
>TRBV10-2|TRBJ1-1|few|NA
CASSVWMTPESAGTEAFF
TGCGCCAGCAGTGTATGGATGACACCCGAGTCTGCGGGCACTGAAGCTTTCTTT
>TRBV24-1|TRBJ2-1|many|TRBD2
CATSDNSGLADYNEQFF
TGTGCCACCAGTGATAATTCAGGACTAGCGGACTACAATGAGCAGTTCTTC
>TRBV10-3|TRBJ2-7|medium-sized|TRBD2
CAISDRAGEERQYF
TGTGCCATCAGTGATCGGGCGGGAGAGGAACGTCAGTACTTC
>TRBV6-2/TRBV6-3|TRBJ2-5|NA|TRBD2
CASSPSGRGDQETQYF
TGTGCCAGCAGTCCCAGCGGGCGGGGGGACCAAGAGACCCAGTACTTC
>TRBV7-9|TRBJ2-7|many|NA
CASSLQTGEQYF
TGTGCCAGCAGCTTACAAACGGGAGAGCAGTACTTC
>TRBV29-1|TRBJ2-1|NA|NA
CSVGGEDEQFF
TGCAGCGTTGGAGGGGAGGATGAGCAGTTCTTC